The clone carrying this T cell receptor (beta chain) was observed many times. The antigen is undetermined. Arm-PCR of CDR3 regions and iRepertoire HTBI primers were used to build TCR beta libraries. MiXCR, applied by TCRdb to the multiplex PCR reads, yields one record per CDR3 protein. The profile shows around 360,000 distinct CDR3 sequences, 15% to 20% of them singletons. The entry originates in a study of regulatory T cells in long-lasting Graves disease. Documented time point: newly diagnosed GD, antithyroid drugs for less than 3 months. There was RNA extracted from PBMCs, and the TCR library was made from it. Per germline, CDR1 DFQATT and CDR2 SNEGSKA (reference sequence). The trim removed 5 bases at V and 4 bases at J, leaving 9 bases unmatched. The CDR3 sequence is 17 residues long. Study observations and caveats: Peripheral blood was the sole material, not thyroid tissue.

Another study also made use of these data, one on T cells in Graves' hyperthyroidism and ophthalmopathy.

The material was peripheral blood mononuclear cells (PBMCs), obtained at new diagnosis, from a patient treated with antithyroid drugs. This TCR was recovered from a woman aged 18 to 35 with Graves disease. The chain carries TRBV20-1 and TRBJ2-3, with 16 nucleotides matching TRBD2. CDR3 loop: CSASGLAGGRMADTQYF. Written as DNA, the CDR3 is TGCAGTGCTTCGGGACTAGCGGGGGGGAGGATGGCAGATACGCAGTATTTT.